The entry below gives a single T cell receptor (beta chain) sequence along with its context. By sample share, this clonotype is medium-sized (0.01 to 0.1%). The antigen it binds to is not known. No clone much larger than this one lies a single base away; base qualities are absent. These data come from a study of somatic reversion in DOCK8 deficiency (dated by TCRdb to about 2020). At the level of the whole study: The study compared the T cell receptor beta repertoires of three groups: DOCK8-deficient patients, DOCK8-revertant patients and healthy volunteers. The DOCK8-deficient patients included in the study had been previously reported. The study examined how somatic reversion of pathogenic DOCK8 variants changes lymphocyte differentiation and function in DOCK8 deficiency. Paper-wide results and their limitations: Whether whole blood or PBMCs served as the source material for each individual sample was not specified in the methods.

Healthy control blood was obtained from volunteer donors provided by blood services in Australia and France. Genomic DNA for TCR repertoire analysis was isolated either from whole blood samples or from PBMCs. Receptors were amplified or captured by multiplex PCR. Using EuroClonality-NGS primers, the TRB libraries were generated through a one-step amplicon PCR run on approximately 100 ng genomic DNA. TRB amplicons were sequenced on Illumina MiSeq instruments with 2 x 250 bp version 2 chemistry. Concerning the study's data processing: Primary TRB sequence analysis and V(D)J annotation were performed with IMGT/HighV-QUEST. Once nonfunctional clones had been removed and the data downsampled for comparisons between samples, VDJtools was used to evaluate repertoire diversity and composition. TCRdb reprocessing: public reads trimmed at Q25 with fastp, clones called with MiXCR, in-frame beta chains kept. Rows matching on CDR3 protein sequence are summarized as one entry with the most common DNA and genes. It is TCRdb's table, rather than the study itself, that gives the V and J calls and clone size. Counted in this sample were roughly 3,700 distinct CDR3 sequences; under 25% of them appeared once. The ten biggest clones cover less than 9.5% of the sample.

The CDR3 runs 14 residues from the cysteine to the phenylalanine. CDR3 DNA is the only sequence kept; it has 42 bases, read in frame from the first base. V is pared back by 7 bases and J by 1 base, with 11 bases lying between the germline termini. Sequenced material: peripheral blood. This receptor chain uses TRBV12-3 or TRBV12-4 and TRBJ1-5, with a weak D call of TRBD1 (5 bases match). The sequence came from a human donor in good health. The DNA sequence reads TGTGCCAGCACGGTGGGGACGAGCAATCAGCCCCAGCATTTT. It translates to CASTVGTSNQPQHF.